This entry describes one T cell receptor (beta chain). Other DNA sequences within the sample encode an identical CDR3. The sample originates from a study of cytomegalovirus exposure and HLA in healthy donors. Amplification used 60 Vbeta primers and 13 Jbeta primers. Data came from immunoSEQ multiplex PCR; TCRdb stores just in-frame clones and leaves some out. Seen here are 200,000 to 250,000 clones, around 80% observed once, and the top ten hold about 3.1%. V was trimmed by 3 bases and J by 4 bases, leaving 9 bases between them. The germline gives CDR1 KGHSH, CDR2 LQKENI. This CDR3 region has 13 residues.

Material: PBMCs. The sequence was collected from a man younger than 40 in good health and CMV-seronegative. V and J are TRBV18 and TRBJ1-1; D is perhaps TRBD1 (5 bases). Here the CDR3 reads CASSPTGGTEAFF. CDR3 bases: TGTGCCAGCTCACCTACCGGGGGCACTGAAGCTTTCTTT.